The 20 T cell receptor beta chains presented below share a single source sample, sequenced in a study of shared clonotypes between healthy human individuals. TCRdb keeps only in-frame clones here, not all; method: immunoSEQ multiplex PCR. The sample contains a few million clones, more than 90% of which appear only once. Source material: naive CD4+ T cells sorted from blood. Subset described: CD45RA+ positively selected. Receptors were obtained from a man aged 18 to 30 in good health.

The chain couples TRBV5-1 to TRBJ2-7; 9 nucleotides align to TRBD1. Germline loops: CDR1 SGHRS, CDR2 YFSETQ. CDR3 length: 16 amino acids. Germline trimming cut 0 bases from V and 4 bases from J; bases unmatched to any gene: 8. The CDR3 region has the DNA TGCGCCAGCAGCTTGGTGGGGGGACAGGGTGGATACGAGCAGTACTTC. It translates to CASSLVGGQGGYEQYF.

The V and J genes are TRBV4-1 and TRBJ2-2; TRBD2 matches 10 bases. The CDR3 is 21 amino acids. J lost 4 bases, V lost 4 bases, and 21 bases had no gene match. The germline CDR1 and CDR2 sequences are MGHRA and YSYEKL. The CDR3 DNA sequence: TGCGCCAGCAGCCCCTCAGGGGCTAGCGGGGGCGTCACTCGGAGCACCGGGGAGCTGTTTTTT. Amino acid sequence: CASSPSGASGGVTRSTGELFF.

With regard to this clone: The sample carries other DNA sequences with the same CDR3. The chain joins TRBV7-2 to TRBJ2-7, with no clear D. With 1 base removed from V and 0 bases from J, the gap between germline ends came to 10 bases. CDR3 length: 15 residues. Germline lookup yields CDR1 SGHTA and CDR2 FQGNSA. CDR3 amino acids: CASSLGGLASYEQYF. Written as DNA, the CDR3 is TGTGCCAGCAGCTTAGGTGGCCTCGCCTCCTACGAGCAGTACTTC.

This chain uses TRBV5-5 with TRBJ1-2, with 9 bases fitting TRBD1. V lost 0 bases to trimming and J lost 6 bases; unmatched junction nucleotides: 15. Germline CDR1 reads SGHKS; CDR2 reads YYEKEE (reference sequence). The CDR3 consists of 18 residues. The CDR3 region has the DNA TGTGCCAGCAGCTTGGCAACAGGACAGGGGATCGCTCCCCATGGCTACACCTTC. Protein sequence: CASSLATGQGIAPHGYTF. Variable domain in full (rest from reference TRBV5-5 and TRBJ1-2): DAGVTQSPTHLIKTRGQQVTLRCSPISGHKSVSWYQQVLGQGPQFIFQYYEKEERGRGNFPDRFSARQFPNYSSELNVNALLLGDSALYLCASSLATGQGIAPHGYTFGSGTRLTVV.

J is TRBJ2-3 and V is TRBV2, with 7 nucleotides matching TRBD2. CDR1 and CDR2 from the germline V gene are SNHLY and FYNNEI. The CDR3 consists of 16 residues. Trimming cost V 1 base and J 2 bases; bases outside gene matches: 6. CDR3 region: CASSEERGPTTDTQYF. The CDR3 DNA reads as TGTGCCAGCAGTGAAGAGCGGGGACCAACCACAGATACGCAGTATTTT.

As DNA, the CDR3 is TGTGCCAGCAGCTTGTCTAGCGGGACGCACACCGGGGAGCTGTTTTTT. This encodes CASSLSSGTHTGELFF. The V and J genes are TRBV5-4 and TRBJ2-2; 9 bases are a match to TRBD2. The germline gives CDR1 SGHNT, CDR2 YYREEE (reference sequence). This CDR3 contains 16 residues. The junction had 4 bases not matched to a gene; V was cut back by 1 base and J by 3 bases.

The chain carries TRBV5-8 and TRBJ2-7, with D possibly TRBD2 on 7 matching bases. Germline V gives CDR1 SGHTS, CDR2 YDEGEE. V dropped 0 bases and J dropped 3 bases, with 13 bases sitting between them. The CDR3 contains 15 residues. CDR3 bases: TGTGCCAGCAGCTTGGCGTGGGGGGGCCTCTACGAGCAGTACTTC. Protein product: CASSLAWGGLYEQYF. Full variable domain (outside the CDR3, taken from reference TRBV5-8 and TRBJ2-7): EAGVTQSPTHLIKTRGQQATLRCSPISGHTSVYWYQQALGLGLQFLLWYDEGEERNRGNFPPRFSGRQFPNYSSELNVNALELEDSALYLCASSLAWGGLYEQYFGPGTRLTVT.

J is TRBJ2-3 and V is TRBV5-1; 9 nucleotides agree with TRBD2. V dropped 4 bases and J dropped 4; count of bases not matched to a gene: 7. This CDR3 has 15 amino acids. Germline V CDR1 and CDR2: SGHRS, YFSETQ. The CDR3 loop is CASSAIAGVADTQYF. CDR3 sequence (DNA): TGCGCCAGCAGCGCTATAGCGGGGGTAGCAGATACGCAGTATTTT. The full variable domain, in which reference TRBV5-1 and TRBJ2-3 provide the parts outside the CDR3, is KAGVTQTPRYLIKTRGQQVTLSCSPISGHRSVSWYQQTPGQGLQFLFEYFSETQRNKGNFPGRFSGRQFSNSRSEMNVSTLELGDSALYLCASSAIAGVADTQYFGPGTRLTVL.

V is TRBV5-6 and J is TRBJ2-3; D uncertain. V dropped 1 base and J dropped 6 bases, with 9 bases sitting between them. CDR1 is SGHDT and CDR2 is YYEEEE in the germline V gene. The CDR3 contains 13 residues. In nucleotides, the CDR3 is TGTGCCAGCAGCTTGCCGGTTTTTGATACGCAGTATTTT. It encodes CASSLPVFDTQYF.

This clone was seen just once. This CDR3 is also generated by other DNA sequences in the sample. The gene calls are TRBV5-6 and TRBJ2-5, with unresolved D. Trimming removed 3 bases at V and 5 bases at J, with 5 bases between. The CDR3 loop spans 11 amino acids. CDR1 and CDR2 (germline): SGHDT, YYEEEE. In DNA, the CDR3 is TGTGCCAGCAGCTCTCAGGAGACCCAGTACTTC. This sequence encodes CASSSQETQYF. Based on the CDR3 plus reference TRBV5-6 and TRBJ2-5, the full variable domain is DAGVTQSPTHLIKTRGQQVTLRCSPKSGHDTVSWYQQALGQGPQFIFQYYEEEERQRGNFPDRFSGHQFPNYSSELNVNALLLGDSALYLCASSSQETQYFGPGTRLLVL.

The chain employs TRBV2 and TRBJ2-7, with D possibly TRBD2 on 6 matching bases. CDR3 length: 15 amino acids. The germline gives CDR1 SNHLY, CDR2 FYNNEI. Trimming removed 4 bases at V and 0 bases at J, with 13 bases between. The CDR3 region is CASSVGGDGSYEQYF. The CDR3 bases are TGTGCCAGCAGTGTCGGAGGGGACGGCTCCTACGAGCAGTACTTC.

The rearrangement links TRBV27 to TRBJ2-1, with 10 bases lining up with TRBD1. Germline trimming cut 5 bases from V and 0 bases from J; bases unmatched to any gene: 7. Germline CDR1 and CDR2: MNHEY and SMNVEV (reference sequence). This CDR3 spans 17 amino acids. The CDR3 region is CASSRERTGGSYNEQFF. The DNA of the CDR3 is TGTGCCAGCAGTCGAGAAAGGACAGGGGGCTCCTACAATGAGCAGTTCTTC.

This chain links TRBV5-1 with TRBJ2-2; D gene unclear. The CDR3 loop spans 14 amino acids. Germline values: CDR1 SGHRS, CDR2 YFSETQ. Trimming took off 4 bases at V and 0 bases at J, with 7 bases between the two ends. The chain's CDR3 is CASSPQPNTGELFF. CDR3 bases: TGCGCCAGCAGCCCACAGCCGAACACCGGGGAGCTGTTTTTT.

A remark on this clone: Distinct nucleotide sequences in the sample also encode this CDR3. The chain employs TRBV10-3 and TRBJ2-3, with D perhaps matching TRBD1 (6 bases). CDR3 length: 14 residues. The germline gives CDR1 ENHRY, CDR2 SYGVKD. Trimming cost V 3 bases and J 2 bases, with 9 bases left between them. The CDR3 is CAISDRGFTDTQYF. The CDR3 nucleotides read TGTGCCATCAGTGACAGGGGATTCACAGATACGCAGTATTTT.

V is TRBV7-8 and J is TRBJ1-2; TRBD1 agrees at 7 bases. CDR1 is SGHVS and CDR2 is FQNEAQ in the germline V gene. The CDR3 is 13 amino acids. V shed 5 bases and J 7 bases; nucleotides not matched to a gene: 7. CDR3 DNA sequence: TGTGCCAGCAGCCCAGGGGGGAGGGGTGGCTACACCTTC. This translates into CASSPGGRGGYTF. The full variable domain, rest sourced from reference TRBV7-8 and TRBJ1-2, is GAGVSQSPRYKVAKRGQDVALRCDPISGHVSLFWYQQALGQGPEFLTYFQNEAQLDKSGLPSDRFFAERPEGSVSTLKIQRTQQEDSAVYLCASSPGGRGGYTFGSGTRLTVV.

The chain employs TRBV9 and TRBJ1-3, with D perhaps matching TRBD1 (5 bases). Germline values: CDR1 SGDLS, CDR2 YYNGEE. The CDR3 extends over 14 amino acids. Trimming removed 6 bases from V and 2 bases from J, with 12 bases in between. The CDR3 is CASTVGGTGNTIYF. The CDR3, as DNA: TGTGCCAGCACTGTCGGGGGGACTGGAAACACCATATATTTT.

This sequence joins TRBV5-5 and TRBJ1-1, with 8 bases matching TRBD1. The CDR3 totals 14 residues. V gave up 4 bases and J gave up 6 bases; unmatched junction bases: 8. Per germline, CDR1 SGHKS and CDR2 YYEKEE (reference sequence). This CDR3 reads CASSVPGGSAEAFF. CDR3 DNA: TGTGCCAGCAGCGTCCCAGGGGGCTCGGCTGAAGCTTTCTTT.

Comments on this clone: Other DNA sequences in this sample translate to the same CDR3. V usage is TRBV30 and J usage is TRBJ2-3; D uncertain. V was clipped by 0 bases and J by 7 bases, with 5 bases between them. The CDR3 runs to 11 residues. CDR1 is GTSNPN and CDR2 is SVGIG in the germline V gene (reference sequence). CDR3 region: CAWSVGNTQYF. For the CDR3, the DNA is TGTGCCTGGAGTGTAGGGAATACGCAGTATTTT. Based on the CDR3 plus reference TRBV30 and TRBJ2-3, the full variable domain is SQTIHQWPATLVQPVGSPLSLECTVEGTSNPNLYWYRQAAGRGLQLLFYSVGIGQISSEVPQNLSASRPQDRQFILSSKKLLLSDSGFYLCAWSVGNTQYFGPGTRLTVL.

CDR3: CASRMTGVAYGYTF. CDR3 sequence (DNA): TGTGCCAGCAGGATGACAGGGGTTGCCTATGGCTACACCTTC. The gene calls are TRBV6-1 and TRBJ1-2, with 8 nucleotides matching TRBD1. Germline CDR1 and CDR2: MNHNS and SASEGT. This CDR3 comprises 14 residues. V lost 6 bases to trimming and J lost 4 bases; unmatched junction nucleotides: 7.

This clone was seen a single time. This same CDR3 is encoded by further DNA sequences in the sample. The CDR3 DNA reads TGCGCCAGCAGCCAAGCCAGGGGTTCCTCCTACGAGCAGTACTTC. Translation gives CASSQARGSSYEQYF. The chain combines TRBV4-1 with TRBJ2-7; perhaps TRBD1 as D (6 bases). The germline V gene encodes CDR1 MGHRA and CDR2 YSYEKL. Trimming took off 1 base at V and 0 bases at J, with 10 bases between the two ends. CDR3 size: 15 residues.